This TCR beta chain appears in the sequencing data of a study of cytomegalovirus exposure and HLA in healthy donors (dated by TCRdb to about 2017). General notes on the study: In an earlier analysis of about 560 of the donors, approximately 300 Gb of sequence data and 117 million unique TCR beta sequences from 150 million to 200 million T cells were reported. The T cell repertoires of several hundred subjects were profiled by immunosequencing and related to cytomegalovirus serostatus. An earlier analysis of 587 of the donors applied high-throughput TCR beta sequencing to assess whether each TCR beta V gene segment acted as functional or pseudogenic. Among the roughly 390 genotyped donors, 81% belonged to the genetic ancestry cluster associated with self-reported Caucasian donors. Both class I and class II loci were covered by HLA typing, at four-digit resolution. Across about 380 genotyped donors of the cohort, an average of about 250,000 unique TCR beta nucleotide sequences per donor were sequenced, and roughly 18% of those sequences were non-productive. The study was designed to test whether signatures of past pathogen exposure could be identified by cataloging public T cell receptors. All discovery cohort repertoires had been generated on a single sequencing platform. Along with the approximately 670-subject first cohort, a separate validation cohort of roughly 110 different subjects was used. Four or five DR-DQ haplotypes were treated as single units for association and clustering because of strong linkage in the cohort. Donor age, sex, ethnicity and CMV serostatus were compiled alongside the repertoire data. Typing coverage varied by locus: roughly 629-640 donors for A, B, C, DRB1 and DQB1; roughly 520 for DQA1; some 610 for DPA1; roughly 450 for DPB1. In a later genetic analysis, genome-wide SNP genotypes for about three fifths of the roughly 670 donors were used, and that subset was treated as a discovery cohort. To predict cytomegalovirus infection status, the study combined high-throughput TCR immunosequencing, statistical association of individual TCRs with disease status, and machine learning. An early release that covered fewer than 800 HLA-typed donors contained around 300 gigabases of sequencing data and tens of millions of unique TCR sequences. In a later analysis, previously published TCR beta repertoires from some 640 donors were re-analyzed and high-resolution HLA genotyping was added so that TCR occurrence patterns could be studied. Rather than using new phenotypic data, the later analysis identified candidate immune exposures from TCR beta sequences and from how often those sequences occurred across donors.

The research as a whole found: According to a later analysis, TCR association rates differed among HLA loci, with DRB1 alleles showing the most associated TCRs and HLA-C alleles showing the fewest. Presence/absence analyses assumed roughly uniform sequencing depth across donors, an assumption that may not hold. According to a later genetic analysis, donors in an Asian-associated ancestry cluster had fewer N-insertions in productive TCRs than the roughly 660-donor mean. Most TCR sequences were seen in very few donors, while some public TCRs were found in many individuals. In a later analysis, HLA-associated TCR beta chains were found to be more clonally expanded and to have lower generation probabilities than equally common non-associated chains. About 17 rarely observed V segments, including chromosome 9 orphons, were excluded from the earlier analysis of just under 600 of the donors because counts were too low. Specific HLA alleles were associated with 16,951 TCR beta sequences at a false discovery rate of 0.05 in a later analysis. V-gene and J-gene trimming of TCR beta chains was associated with a missense DCLRE1C variant in a later genetic analysis, and the association was replicated in an independent cohort. Only TCR beta chains were sequenced in this cohort, and the absence of alpha or paired-chain data limited detectable features. According to a later analysis, most CMV-associated TCR beta chains appeared to be HLA-restricted, and the HLA associations seemed to be driven largely by CMV exposure. A further reported finding was that TCR beta sequences accurately predicted the HLA-A and HLA-B alleles for most subjects in the first cohort. Cytomegalovirus status was reported to be diagnosed by the classifier with high specificity and sensitivity in both the original and validation cohorts. Three of the identified cytomegalovirus-associated TCR beta chains were confirmed in vitro to be specific for cytomegalovirus antigens. Strong co-occurrence of HLA alleles, especially DR and DQ, made assigning TCR associations to individual alleles difficult. In a later analysis, several top co-occurrence clusters were reported to appear linked to parvovirus B19, influenza, CMV and Epstein-Barr virus. Linkage disequilibrium might explain the correlated functional status among segregating V segments, but an unknown experimental factor could not be ruled out. Because HLA typing was missing for some donors at each locus, association tests included only the typed subset. It was suggested by the authors that the approach could potentially be generalized to other disease states and immunological phenotypes. Broadly in line with IMGT annotations, most TCR beta V segments showed up in productive rearrangements about 90% or about 30% of the time in an earlier analysis of 450 to 600 of the donors. The only immune exposure information available for the cohort was CMV serostatus. The study listed 150 to 200 TCR beta chains as associated with cytomegalovirus. A group of highly shared sequence variants was considered likely to be a technical artifact of the sequencing pipeline.

About this clone itself: This clone's antigen is unknown. No clone much larger than this one lies a single base away; base qualities are absent.

The cohort was made up of roughly 670 healthy bone marrow donors. At the time of sampling, all cohort members were nominally healthy, though unrecorded immune exposures were likely present. The donor was CMV seronegative and was included in the group of a few hundred seronegative cohort members. Every donor gave a peripheral blood sample, and the peripheral blood mononuclear cells from that sample were used for TCR beta sequencing. The Qiagen DNeasy Blood Extraction Kit was used to extract genomic DNA from the blood cell samples. Libraries were made using the immunoSEQ multiplex PCR assay. For the multiplex PCR, a mixture combining 60 forward primers for TCR Vbeta segments and 13 reverse primers for TCR Jbeta segments was used. The CDR3 region of rearranged TCR beta genes was amplified from genomic DNA by a multiplex PCR assay. On the Illumina HiSeq System, the amplified TCR beta libraries were sequenced as 87-base-pair reads. The source study handled its data this way. Across the roughly 670 repertoires, a later analysis counted 80 million or so unique TCR beta chains, roughly 11 million of which were shared by at least two donors. To remove PCR and sequencing errors, raw reads were error-corrected and collapsed into unique sequences using a nearest-neighbor algorithm that merged closely related sequences. Alignment of CDR3 sequences to IMGT reference sequences was used to assign V, D and J gene segments. For a sequence to be retained, a match of at least six nucleotides to both a V gene segment and a J gene segment was required. Rearrangements were called productive when the CDR3 lacked stop codons and stayed in frame with V and J; all others were non-productive. Following IMGT convention, CDR3 was defined as the stretch from the second conserved V-encoded cysteine to the conserved J-encoded phenylalanine. In an earlier analysis of more than 550 of the donors, sequences lacking an unambiguous match to a single V gene segment were excluded. In an earlier analysis of approximately 560 of the donors, a V segment was called functional when productive rearrangements were above 56.7%, and segregating when the standard deviation between donors exceeded 5%. To diagnose cytomegalovirus status from the catalog of TCR beta chain sequences, a statistical classification framework was built. In a later analysis, TCR nucleotide sequences were compared against IMGT/GENE-DB human TR gene sequences so that V and J genes could be assigned. A later analysis assigned CDR3 sequences and most-parsimonious VDJ recombination scenarios with the TCRdist pipeline. A later analysis defined each TCR beta chain by its CDR3 amino acid sequence plus V-gene family, and excluded reads lacking a unique V-gene family. As a way to deal with suspected cross-contamination and a sequencing artifact, a later analysis dropped 500 to 700 nucleotide sequences that were highly shared and had low generation probability. For each public chain, a later analysis derived a clonal expansion index from normalized ranks of inferred template counts within each repertoire. Generation probabilities in a later analysis came from a VDJ recombination model fitted to out-of-frame rearrangements, and those results were checked against IGoR. In a later analysis, TCR-TCR, TCR-HLA and TCR-CMV co-occurrence was scored with hypergeometric tests, and a repertoire-size bias correction was applied to TCR pairs. To estimate false discovery rates, a later analysis permuted the HLA or CMV assignments 20 times. In a later analysis, co-occurring TCRs were grouped using DBSCAN, and TCRdist sequence similarity was added for clustering within HLA-allele-positive subsets. For co-occurrence clustering, repertoires with fewer than 30,000 or more than 120,000 public chains were excluded, along with roughly 5 repertoires with anomalous nucleotide sharing. Drawn from immuneACCESS, this table holds only the in-frame rearrangements with V and J called that TCRdb kept. Clones are partly lost; checked studies trace under half to an unresolved V gene and leave the rest unexplained. V and J calls plus clone size are reproduced from that table; the DNA served to infer D and trimming. The sample table contains roughly 150,000 clones; only one count was recorded for over 70% of them. The ten top clones hold around 3% of the sample.

Sequencing was carried out using PBMCs. The sequence was obtained from a male donor in good health and CMV-seronegative.

The nucleotides read TGTGCCTGGAGTGTAGGGGGAGGGCCAGGTGAGCAGTTCTTC. This translates into CAWSVGGGPGEQFF. The sequence is built from TRBV30 and TRBJ2-1; TRBD2 is possibly the D segment (7 matching bases). CDR1 and CDR2 are read off the germline V gene (reference sequence) as GTSNPN and SVGIG. The CDR3 holds 14 amino acids from the cysteine to the phenylalanine. CDR3 DNA only is kept here, 42 bases in frame from base 1. Between the V and J ends, shortened by 0 bases and 9 bases respectively, the junction contains 15 bases.